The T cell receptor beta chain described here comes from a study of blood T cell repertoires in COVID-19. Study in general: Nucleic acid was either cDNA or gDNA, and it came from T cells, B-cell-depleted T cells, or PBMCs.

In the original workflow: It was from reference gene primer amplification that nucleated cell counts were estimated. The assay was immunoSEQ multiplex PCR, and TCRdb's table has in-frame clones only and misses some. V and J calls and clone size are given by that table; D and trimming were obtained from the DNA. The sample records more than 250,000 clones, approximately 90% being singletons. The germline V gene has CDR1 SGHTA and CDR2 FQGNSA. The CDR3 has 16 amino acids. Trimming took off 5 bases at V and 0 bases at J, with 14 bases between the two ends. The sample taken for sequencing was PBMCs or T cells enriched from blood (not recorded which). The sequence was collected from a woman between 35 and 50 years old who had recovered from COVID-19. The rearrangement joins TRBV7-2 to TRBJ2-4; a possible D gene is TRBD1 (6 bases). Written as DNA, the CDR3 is TGTGCCAGCAGCCCTCAGGGGAATTTAGCCAAAAACATTCAGTACTTC. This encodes CASSPQGNLAKNIQYF.